Given below is one T cell receptor beta chain in context. What it binds is unknown. A much larger clone differs from this one at a single base, so this may be a read error. The CDR3 does not end in the conserved phenylalanine or tryptophan, so this is likely a read error. Researchers reported that TCR beta cDNA libraries carried unique molecular identifiers. The source material, about 0.9 to 10 million T cells, gave rise to approximately 520,000 cDNA molecules. TCRdb ran MiXCR on the PCR reads and lists one entry per CDR3 protein. The table includes a few hundred thousand distinct CDR3 sequences, 30% to 45% detected once. The CDR3 runs 11 residues. V lost 8 bases and J lost 8, with 13 bases in between. Germline V lookup: CDR1 GTSNPN, CDR2 SVGIG (reference sequence). This entry is derived from a study of post-analysis software for immune sequencing data. Overall study: The cohort encompassed relapsing-remitting, secondary progressive and progressive-relapsing multiple sclerosis disease courses.

Whole-study results and caveats: The five TRBV segments detected at higher frequency in patients than in controls included TRBV5-6, TRBV5-1 and TRBV20-1. Those with multiple sclerosis, the patient group, showed significantly lower normalized Chao1 diversity than controls.

This clonotype was obtained from a girl aged 5 to 17 with multiple sclerosis. This chain joins TRBV30 and TRBJ2-1, with no clear D. The sample taken for sequencing was blood. CDR3 coding DNA: TGTGCCGTAAGTGACGGGTATGAGCAGTTCTTA. Translation gives CAVSDGYEQFL.